What follows are 9 T cell receptor beta chains derived from one specimen sequenced in a study of blood T cell repertoires in COVID-19. Data came from immunoSEQ multiplex PCR; TCRdb stores just in-frame clones and leaves some out. Here the sample spans roughly 160,000 clones, roughly 87% being singletons. The sequenced sample consisted of PBMCs or T cells enriched from blood (not recorded which). These receptors all come from a woman aged 45-65 years who had recovered from COVID-19.

The V call is TRBV3-1 (or the pseudogene TRBV3-2), the J call TRBJ1-3; D ambiguous. The ends were cut back, 0 bases at V and 4 bases at J, with 22 bases in the middle. The CDR3 consists of 19 residues. Germline V gene lookup returns CDR1 LGHDT and CDR2 YNNKEL (reference sequence). The CDR3 loop reads CASSQDQGNTRVRGNTIYF. For the CDR3, the DNA is TGTGCCAGCAGCCAAGACCAAGGCAACACCCGCGTGAGGGGAAACACCATATATTTT.

The chain couples TRBV10-3 to TRBJ1-1; 7 bases fit TRBD1. V lost 7 bases and J lost 4; bases outside the gene matches: 9. This CDR3 spans 14 amino acids. Germline V lookup: CDR1 ENHRY, CDR2 SYGVKD. DNA of the CDR3: TGTGCCATCACTCCGACAGGGTCTTTCACTGAAGCTTTCTTT. The encoded protein is CAITPTGSFTEAFF.

J is TRBJ2-3 and V is TRBV27, with D unclear. Germline V gene data show CDR1 as MNHEY and CDR2 as SMNVEV (reference sequence). This CDR3 contains 18 residues. V was pared by 5 bases and J by 0 bases, with 21 bases between. DNA for the CDR3: TGTGCCAGCAGTCCTGCCTCCTACCATTCTAGAAGCACAGATACGCAGTATTTT. It yields the protein CASSPASYHSRSTDTQYF.

The chain couples TRBV27 to TRBJ2-1, with D unresolved. Deletions cut 3 bases from V and 0 bases from J, with 6 bases between. Germline-derived CDR1 and CDR2 are MNHEY and SMNVEV (reference sequence). The CDR3 covers 14 residues. The chain's CDR3 is CASSFSLSYNEQFF. In DNA, the CDR3 is TGTGCCAGCAGTTTCTCTCTCTCCTACAATGAGCAGTTCTTC.

This clone was observed a single time. The chain is built from TRBV12-3 or TRBV12-4 and TRBJ1-5; no clear D. V lost 2 bases and J 5 bases, leaving 7 bases between the germline ends. This CDR3 has 13 amino acids. The CDR3 nucleotides read TGTGCCAGCAGTTTATGGCCAGATCAGCCCCAGCATTTT. Its protein product is CASSLWPDQPQHF.

The chain couples TRBV3-1 (or the pseudogene TRBV3-2) to TRBJ2-2; D not certain. Germline loops: CDR1 LGHDT, CDR2 YNNKEL (reference sequence). The V end was cut by 2 bases, the J end by 7 bases, with 17 bases between. The length of the CDR3 is 16 residues. CDR3 residues: CASSQNLLEIGGELFF. Here the CDR3 DNA reads TGTGCCAGCAGCCAAAACCTTCTGGAGATCGGCGGGGAGCTGTTTTTT.

V gene TRBV10-1 combines with J gene TRBJ1-2; 8 bases line up with TRBD1. Trimming at V came to 6 bases and at J to 4 bases, leaving 4 bases not matched to a gene. CDR1 and CDR2 (germline): WNHNN, SYGVQD (reference sequence). The CDR3 covers 13 residues. CDR3 bases: TGCGCCAGCAGCCGGGACAGGTCCTATGGCTACACCTTC. This encodes CASSRDRSYGYTF.

The CDR3 region has the DNA TGTGCCAGCAGCTTCCTGGACAGAGGGGAGCTGTTTTTT. It specifies CASSFLDRGELFF. V and J are TRBV5-4 and TRBJ2-2; TRBD1 might be the D (6 bases). Trimming left V 2 bases short and J 8 bases short, with 10 bases between. The CDR3 contains 13 residues. Germline V gives CDR1 SGHNT, CDR2 YYREEE (reference sequence).

The chain couples TRBV7-2 to TRBJ2-5, with D maybe TRBD2 (5 bases). Trimming removed 0 bases from V and 3 bases from J, with 23 bases in between. This CDR3 region has 19 residues. Germline CDR1 reads SGHTA; CDR2 reads FQGNSA. CDR3: CASSLAGVSMRLYEETQYF. The CDR3 nucleotides are TGTGCCAGCAGCTTAGCGGGAGTCAGCATGCGACTCTACGAAGAGACCCAGTACTTC. The variable domain in full, with the rest retrieved from reference TRBV7-2 and TRBJ2-5, is GAGVSQSPSNKVTEKGKDVELRCDPISGHTALYWYRQSLGQGLEFLIYFQGNSAPDKSGLPSDRFSAERTGGSVSTLTIQRTQQEDSAVYLCASSLAGVSMRLYEETQYFGPGTRLLVL.